This T cell receptor (beta chain) was identified in a study of human T cells and chemical hapten exposure. MiXCR, run by TCRdb on the RACE reads, gives a single entry per CDR3 protein. The data show around 110,000 distinct CDR3 sequences, with about an eighth seen just once and just over 1.4% held by the top ten. The CDR3 consists of 15 residues. From germline, CDR1 is SGHAT and CDR2 FQNNGV. Time point of the sample: patch test 1, 2 weeks after DPC sensitization. Treatment of the sample: therapeutic diphenylcyclopropenone sensitization with weekly scalp DPC. Of note for this clonotype: Possible read error: a much larger clone is one base away.

This TCR came from a woman between 50 and 59 years old with alopecia areata. Some clones in this sample may be carry-over from other donors' samples. The chain links TRBV11-2 to TRBJ2-2; possible D gene TRBD1, 5 bases. This material consisted of whole blood, taken in connection with sensitization to the hapten diphenylcyclopropenone (DPC). CDR3 sequence (DNA): TGTGCCAACAGCAATCAGGGTTCTCATCCCGGGGAGCTGTTTTTT. It translates to CANSNQGSHPGELFF.